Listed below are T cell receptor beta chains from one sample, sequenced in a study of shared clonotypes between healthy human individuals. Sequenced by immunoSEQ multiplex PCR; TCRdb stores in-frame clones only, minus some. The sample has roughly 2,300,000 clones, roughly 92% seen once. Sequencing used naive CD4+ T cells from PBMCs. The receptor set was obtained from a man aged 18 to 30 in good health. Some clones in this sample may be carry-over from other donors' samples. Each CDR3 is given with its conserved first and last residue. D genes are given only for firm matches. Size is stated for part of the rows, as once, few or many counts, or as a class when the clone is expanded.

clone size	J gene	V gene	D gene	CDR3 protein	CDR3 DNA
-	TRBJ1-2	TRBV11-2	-	CASSLVGSDYGYTF	TGTGCCAGCAGCTTAGTCGGGTCGGATTATGGCTACACCTTC
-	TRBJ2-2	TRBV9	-	CASSVVGTGELFF	TGTGCCAGCAGCGTAGTAGGAACCGGGGAGCTGTTTTTT
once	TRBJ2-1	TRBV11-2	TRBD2	CASSLVFGGRAVDEQFF	TGTGCCAGCAGCTTAGTTTTTGGTGGGAGGGCCGTCGATGAGCAGTTCTTC
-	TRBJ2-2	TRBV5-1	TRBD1	CASSLESGGADTGELFF	TGCGCCAGCAGCTTGGAGTCAGGGGGCGCGGACACCGGGGAGCTGTTTTTT
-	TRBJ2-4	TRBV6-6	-	CASSTGRTQPKNIQYF	TGTGCCAGCAGTACGGGCCGTACACAACCCAAAAACATTCAGTACTTC
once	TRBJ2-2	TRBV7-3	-	CASSLYASNTGELFF	TGTGCCAGCAGCTTATATGCGTCTAACACCGGGGAGCTGTTTTTT
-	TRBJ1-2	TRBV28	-	CASSLTPPGVDYGYTF	TGTGCCAGCAGTTTAACTCCGCCAGGGGTGGACTATGGCTACACCTTC
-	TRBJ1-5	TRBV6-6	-	CASSAGVDSNQPQHF	TGTGCCAGCAGTGCAGGAGTAGATAGCAATCAGCCCCAGCATTTT
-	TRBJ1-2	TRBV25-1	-	CARGGGLETYGYTF	TGTGCCAGGGGGGGAGGGCTAGAGACGTATGGCTACACCTTC
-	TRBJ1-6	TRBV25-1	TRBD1	CASSQGADYSPLHF	TGTGCCAGCAGTCAGGGGGCTGATTATTCACCCCTCCACTTT
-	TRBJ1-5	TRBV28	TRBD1	CASSVTGAGNQPQHF	TGTGCCAGCAGCGTAACAGGGGCCGGCAATCAGCCCCAGCATTTT
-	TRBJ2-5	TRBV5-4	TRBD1	CASSPTGGRQETQYF	TGTGCCAGCAGCCCCACAGGGGGTCGGCAAGAGACCCAGTACTTC
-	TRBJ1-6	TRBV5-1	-	CASSLGGVNNSPLHF	TGCGCCAGCAGCTTGGGGGGCGTAAATAATTCACCCCTCCACTTT
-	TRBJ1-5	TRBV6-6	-	CASRSSGQPQHF	TGTGCCAGCAGATCTTCGGGGCAGCCCCAGCATTTT
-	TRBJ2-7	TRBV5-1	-	CASSLAQGTLAAWYF	TGCGCCAGCAGCTTGGCCCAGGGGACCCTAGCGGCGTGGTACTTC
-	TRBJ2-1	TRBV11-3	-	CASSLGGATGEQFF	TGTGCCAGCAGCTTAGGCGGGGCGACCGGTGAGCAGTTCTTC
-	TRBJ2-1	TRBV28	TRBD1	CASSSTRTGGAYNEQFF	TGTGCCAGCAGTTCCACCCGCACAGGGGGCGCGTACAATGAGCAGTTCTTC
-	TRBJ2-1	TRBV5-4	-	CASSKGTAISYNEQFF	TGTGCCAGCAGCAAGGGGACGGCCATCTCCTACAATGAGCAGTTCTTC
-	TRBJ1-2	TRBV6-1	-	CASSEGTVEYTF	TGTGCCAGCAGTGAGGGGACGGTTGAGTACACCTTC
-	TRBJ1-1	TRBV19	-	CASSIPRGGNTEAFF	TGTGCCAGTAGTATACCCAGGGGAGGGAACACTGAAGCTTTCTTT
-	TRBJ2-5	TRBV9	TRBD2	CASSPGLAQIGGETQYF	TGTGCCAGCAGCCCGGGACTAGCCCAAATCGGCGGCGAGACCCAGTACTTC
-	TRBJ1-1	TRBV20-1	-	CSVGANTEAFF	TGCAGTGTGGGGGCAAACACTGAAGCTTTCTTT
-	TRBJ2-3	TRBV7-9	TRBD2	CASRPGLAVVSKDTQYF	TGTGCCAGCCGGCCGGGACTAGCGGTTGTAAGCAAGGATACGCAGTATTTT
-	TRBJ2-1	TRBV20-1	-	CSAGWGNEQFF	TGCAGTGCGGGATGGGGCAATGAGCAGTTCTTC
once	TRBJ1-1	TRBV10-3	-	CATRQAGVNTEAFF	TGTGCCACCCGACAGGCTGGGGTGAACACTGAAGCTTTCTTT
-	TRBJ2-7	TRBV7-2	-	CASSPNIGGAGSYEQYF	TGTGCCAGCAGCCCCAATATTGGTGGGGCGGGTTCCTACGAGCAGTACTTC
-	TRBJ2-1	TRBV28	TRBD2	CASRVSGRAIGEQFF	TGTGCCAGCAGGGTTAGCGGGAGGGCCATCGGTGAGCAGTTCTTC
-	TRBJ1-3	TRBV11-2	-	CASSLAQGSGNTIYF	TGTGCCAGCAGCTTAGCACAGGGCTCTGGAAACACCATATATTTT
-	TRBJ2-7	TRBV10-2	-	CASSGRQGNEQYF	TGCGCCAGCAGTGGACGGCAGGGTAACGAGCAGTACTTC
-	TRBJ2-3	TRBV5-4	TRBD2	CASSTTLATDTQYF	TGTGCCAGCAGCACAACACTAGCGACAGATACGCAGTATTTT
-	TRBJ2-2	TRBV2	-	CASRATGSSTGELFF	TGTGCCAGCAGAGCTACCGGGAGCTCCACCGGGGAGCTGTTTTTT
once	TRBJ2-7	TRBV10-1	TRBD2	CASPTLGPGGSTSEQYF	TGCGCCAGCCCGACCCTCGGGCCGGGAGGCAGCACGAGCGAGCAGTACTTC
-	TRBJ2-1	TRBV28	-	CASSPPASTYNEQFF	TGTGCCAGCAGCCCCCCCGCCAGCACATACAATGAGCAGTTCTTC
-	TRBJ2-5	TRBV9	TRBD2	CASSVNSGSRETQYF	TGTGCCAGCAGCGTAAATAGCGGGAGCAGAGAGACCCAGTACTTC
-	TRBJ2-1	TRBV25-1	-	CASSADYYNEQFF	TGTGCCAGCAGTGCGGACTACTACAATGAGCAGTTCTTC